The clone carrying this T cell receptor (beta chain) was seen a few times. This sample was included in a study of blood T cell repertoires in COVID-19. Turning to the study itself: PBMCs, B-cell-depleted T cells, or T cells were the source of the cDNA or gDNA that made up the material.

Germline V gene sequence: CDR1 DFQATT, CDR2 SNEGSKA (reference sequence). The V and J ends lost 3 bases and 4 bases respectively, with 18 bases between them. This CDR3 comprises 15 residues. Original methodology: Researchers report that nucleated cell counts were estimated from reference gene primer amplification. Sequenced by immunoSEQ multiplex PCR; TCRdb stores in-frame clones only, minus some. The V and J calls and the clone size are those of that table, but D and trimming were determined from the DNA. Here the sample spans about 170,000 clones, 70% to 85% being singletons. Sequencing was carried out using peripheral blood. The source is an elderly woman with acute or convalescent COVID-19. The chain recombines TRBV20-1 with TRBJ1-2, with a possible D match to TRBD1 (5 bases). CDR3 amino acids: CSASPAGGDGYGYTF. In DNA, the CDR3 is TGCAGTGCTAGTCCCGCGGGAGGGGACGGCTATGGCTACACCTTC.